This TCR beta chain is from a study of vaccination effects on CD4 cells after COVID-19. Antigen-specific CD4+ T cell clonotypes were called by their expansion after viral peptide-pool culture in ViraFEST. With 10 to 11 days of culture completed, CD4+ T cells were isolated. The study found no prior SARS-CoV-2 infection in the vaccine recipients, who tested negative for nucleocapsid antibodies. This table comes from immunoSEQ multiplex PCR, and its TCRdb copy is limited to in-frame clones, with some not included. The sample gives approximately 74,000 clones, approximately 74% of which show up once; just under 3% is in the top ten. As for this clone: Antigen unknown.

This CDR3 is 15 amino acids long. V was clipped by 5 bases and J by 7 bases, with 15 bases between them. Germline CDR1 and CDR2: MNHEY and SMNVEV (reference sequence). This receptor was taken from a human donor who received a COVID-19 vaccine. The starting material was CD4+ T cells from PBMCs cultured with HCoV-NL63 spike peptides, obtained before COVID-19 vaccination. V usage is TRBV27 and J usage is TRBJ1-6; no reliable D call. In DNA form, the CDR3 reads TGTGCCAGCAGTATTACCCCCGGAAGGAATTCACCCCTCCACTTT. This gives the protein CASSITPGRNSPLHF.